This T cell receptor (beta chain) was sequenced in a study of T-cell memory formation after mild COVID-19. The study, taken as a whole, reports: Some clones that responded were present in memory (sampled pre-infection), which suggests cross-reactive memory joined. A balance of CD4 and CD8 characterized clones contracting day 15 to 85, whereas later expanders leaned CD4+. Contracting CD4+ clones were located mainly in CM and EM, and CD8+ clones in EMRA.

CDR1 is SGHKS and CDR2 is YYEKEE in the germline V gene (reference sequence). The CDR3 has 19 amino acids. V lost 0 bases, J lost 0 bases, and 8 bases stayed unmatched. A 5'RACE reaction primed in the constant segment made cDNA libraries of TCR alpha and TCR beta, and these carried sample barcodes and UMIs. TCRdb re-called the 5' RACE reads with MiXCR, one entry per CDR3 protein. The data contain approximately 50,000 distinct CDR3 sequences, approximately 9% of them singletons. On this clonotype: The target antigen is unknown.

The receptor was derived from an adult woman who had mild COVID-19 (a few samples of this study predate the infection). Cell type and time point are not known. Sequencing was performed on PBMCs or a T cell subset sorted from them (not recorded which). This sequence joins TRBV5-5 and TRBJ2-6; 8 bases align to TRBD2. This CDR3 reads CASSLVGSGISSGANVLTF. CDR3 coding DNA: TGTGCCAGCAGCTTGGTGGGTAGCGGGATTAGCTCTGGGGCCAACGTCCTGACTTTC.